The sequence of this T cell receptor (beta chain) was determined in a study of tumor-infiltrating lymphocytes in primary liver carcinoma. Across the whole study: Each of the growths was stage T1-T3 N0M0, extending roughly 4.2 to 11 cm across.

The tissue used was unsorted bulk material of 20-30 mg. RNA and DNA were co-extracted from it with the AllPrep DNA/RNA mini kit. The researchers produced TCR beta cDNA from roughly 500 ng total RNA with a constant-region primer. Slightly modified ARM-PCR served as the procedure for the TCR beta libraries. These libraries came from three rounds of nested multiplex PCR. Both of the initial two PCR rounds ran for nine to ten cycles and employed TRBV1-TRBV30 forward primers alongside a C-beta reverse primer. In TCRdb, the multiplex PCR reads were re-called with MiXCR into one record per CDR3 protein. The sample has 35,000 to 45,000 distinct CDR3 sequences; 75% are singletons. CDR1 MNHNS and CDR2 SASEGT come from the germline V gene. V lost 3 bases, J lost 8 bases, and 13 bases stayed unmatched. This CDR3 is built from 16 residues.

Sequencing was performed on tumor-adjacent normal liver tissue. This clonotype was obtained from a woman between 25 and 40 years old with primary liver carcinoma and hepatitis B virus infection. The chain uses TRBV6-1 and TRBJ2-1; TRBD2 aligns across 7 bases. The CDR3 DNA is TGTGCCAGCAGTGACCCAACTGGAGGGGAGGGACATGAGCAGTTCTTC. Protein product: CASSDPTGGEGHEQFF.